A single sample gave rise to the 28 T cell receptor beta chains below, sequenced in a study of blood T cell repertoires in COVID-19. Profiling relied on immunoSEQ multiplex PCR, and the TCRdb table lists in-frame clones only, not all of them. Among 100,000 to 150,000 clones listed, approximately 80% were seen once. The sample taken for sequencing was peripheral blood. Receptors originate from a middle-aged man with active or convalescent COVID-19.

The J gene is TRBJ2-7, the V gene TRBV3-1 (or the pseudogene TRBV3-2); perhaps TRBD2 as D (6 bases). Germline V gene data show CDR1 as LGHDT and CDR2 as YNNKEL (reference sequence). With 1 base removed from V and 2 bases from J, the gap between germline ends came to 15 bases. This CDR3 is built from 16 residues. CDR3 amino acids: CASSQAAGTQTYEQYF. The DNA of the CDR3 is TGTGCCAGCAGCCAAGCCGCGGGGACTCAAACCTACGAGCAGTACTTC.

The chain combines TRBV6-5 with TRBJ1-1; D is possibly TRBD1 (5 bases). Looked up from germline, CDR1 is MNHEY and CDR2 is SVGAGI. V was shortened by 7 bases and J by 5 bases, with 8 bases between the two germline ends. This CDR3 has 11 amino acids. CDR3 residues: CASNRGTEAFF. CDR3 DNA sequence: TGTGCCAGCAACCGGGGGACTGAAGCTTTCTTT.

This chain uses TRBV7-6 with TRBJ1-3; the D gene is possibly TRBD1 (5 bases). The CDR3 length is 14 residues. The germline V gene encodes CDR1 SGHVS and CDR2 FNYEAQ. Deletions cut 5 bases from V and 0 bases from J, with 8 bases between. CDR3 DNA: TGTGCCAGCAGCGCGACAGACTCTGGAAACACCATATATTTT. Protein: CASSATDSGNTIYF.

This clone appeared a single time. The gene calls are TRBV7-9 and TRBJ2-7, with D unclear. The CDR3 spans 14 residues. Trimming pared 1 base from V and 5 bases from J, leaving 12 bases between. Per the germline V gene, CDR1 is SEHNR and CDR2 is FQNEAQ (reference sequence). The CDR3: CASSLDLTPDEQYF. The CDR3 nucleotides read TGTGCCAGCAGCTTAGACCTCACCCCGGACGAGCAGTACTTC. Full variable domain (rest looked up from reference TRBV7-9 and TRBJ2-7): DTGVSQNPRHKITKRGQNVTFRCDPISEHNRLYWYRQTLGQGPEFLTYFQNEAQLEKSRLLSDRFSAERPKGSFSTLEIQRTEQGDSAMYLCASSLDLTPDEQYFGPGTRLTVT.

This chain connects TRBV27 to TRBJ2-2; D might be TRBD1 (6 bases). The V and J ends lost 5 bases and 1 base respectively, with 8 bases between them. CDR1 and CDR2 (germline): MNHEY, SMNVEV (reference sequence). This CDR3 spans 14 amino acids. The CDR3 protein is CASSTQGNTGELFF. In nucleotides, the CDR3 is TGTGCCAGCAGTACACAGGGGAACACCGGGGAGCTGTTTTTT.

V usage is TRBV23-1 and J usage is TRBJ2-7; tentative D call: TRBD1 (6 bases). TRBV23-1 is identified as an open reading frame with a role that is uncertain. The ends were cut back, 1 base at V and 1 base at J, with 14 bases in the middle. The length of the CDR3 is 16 residues. This chain's CDR3 is CASSQCAGVCSYEQYF. CDR3 coding DNA: TGCGCCAGCAGTCAATGTGCAGGGGTCTGTTCCTACGAGCAGTACTTC.

This clone was recorded only once. In DNA, the CDR3 is TGTGCCACCAGCAGAGTCCCGGGACTAGCGGGGGGGCCGGGCACAGATACGCAGTATTTT. Translation gives CATSRVPGLAGGPGTDTQYF. The chain is built from TRBV15 and TRBJ2-3, with 16 bases aligning to TRBD2. The CDR3 is 20 residues long. The germline CDR1 and CDR2 sequences are LNHNV and YYDKDF (reference sequence). With 1 base clipped from V and 1 base from J, the junction kept 8 bases outside the gene matches.

The chain has TRBV6-4 and TRBJ2-1; 8 nucleotides agree with TRBD2. V lost 5 bases, J lost 2 bases, and 8 bases stayed unmatched. This CDR3 has 16 residues. CDR1 and CDR2 from the germline V gene are MRHNA and SNTAGT. The chain's CDR3 is CASSPRSGGPYNEQFF. CDR3 sequence (DNA): TGTGCCAGCAGTCCTCGAAGCGGGGGACCCTACAATGAGCAGTTCTTC.

This chain joins TRBV18 and TRBJ1-6, with unresolved D. Trimming pared 3 bases from V and 6 bases from J, leaving 21 bases between. The CDR3 has 18 amino acids. From germline, CDR1 is KGHSH and CDR2 LQKENI. The CDR3 DNA follows: TGTGCCAGCTCACCCGTTGTGAGCGTCTCCTCAGTTAATTCACCCCTCCACTTT. Its protein product is CASSPVVSVSSVNSPLHF.

Concerning this clone: This CDR3 is also generated by other DNA sequences in the sample. The chain is built from TRBV3-1 (or the pseudogene TRBV3-2) and TRBJ1-1; D gene unclear. V lost 1 base to trimming and J lost 2 bases, with 8 bases between them. The length of the CDR3 is 14 residues. Germline assignment: CDR1 LGHDT and CDR2 YNNKEL (reference sequence). The CDR3 reads CASSQAGGNTEAFF. The CDR3 DNA sequence: TGTGCCAGCAGCCAAGCCGGCGGTAACACTGAAGCTTTCTTT.

The chain combines TRBV27 with TRBJ2-7, with 9 bases lining up with TRBD1. Trimming removed 7 bases from V and 3 bases from J; junction bases left unmatched: 7. CDR3 size: 14 residues. Germline-derived CDR1 and CDR2 are MNHEY and SMNVEV (reference sequence). Here the CDR3 DNA reads TGTGCCAGCACCTCCGGGACAGGGTTCTACGAGCAGTACTTC. It is translated as CASTSGTGFYEQYF.

The chain has TRBV12-1 and TRBJ1-2; the table's D call of TRBD1 was not tested on the DNA. TRBV12-1 is a documented pseudogene. The CDR3 is 14 amino acids. The CDR3 region has the DNA TGTGCCAGCAGCTTGGACGGACAACTATGGGGCTACACCTTC. It specifies CASSLDGQLWGYTF.

This clone turned up a few times. The chain joins TRBV23-1 to TRBJ2-6; 8 nucleotides agree with TRBD2. TRBV23-1 is marked as an open reading frame, function uncertain. This CDR3 comprises 19 residues. J gave up 0 bases and V 3 bases, and 10 bases lay outside the gene matches. The CDR3, as DNA: TGCGCCAGCAGTCAGTCCACGGAGGGACTAGTCTCTGGGGCCAACGTCCTGACTTTC. It encodes CASSQSTEGLVSGANVLTF.

V is TRBV2 and J is TRBJ1-2; 8 bases align to TRBD1. CDR3 size: 16 residues. V dropped 7 bases and J dropped 5; count of bases not matched to a gene: 15. Germline V gives CDR1 SNHLY, CDR2 FYNNEI. The CDR3 coding sequence is TGTGCCAGCACAGGGACAGGACGGCTTGGGGGGTATGGCTACACCTTC. It codes for CASTGTGRLGGYGYTF.

V usage is TRBV19 and J usage is TRBJ2-1; possible D gene TRBD2, 6 bases. Trimming stripped 4 bases from V and 10 bases from J, with 17 bases between. CDR3 length: 14 residues. Germline V gene data show CDR1 as LNHDA and CDR2 as SQIVND (reference sequence). The CDR3: CASSTRLVQHEQFF. The DNA of the CDR3 is TGTGCCAGTAGTACTCGACTAGTTCAGCACGAGCAGTTCTTC.

The rearrangement links TRBV4-1 to TRBJ2-5; 8 bases are shared with TRBD2. The V gene end was trimmed by 1 base and the J gene end by 0 bases; junction bases not matched to a gene: 7. CDR3 size: 17 residues. Germline V CDR1 and CDR2: MGHRA, YSYEKL. The CDR3 sequence: CASSQVRGGDNQETQYF. The CDR3 DNA reads TGCGCCAGCAGCCAAGTACGGGGGGGCGACAACCAAGAGACCCAGTACTTC.

The chain has TRBV12-1 and TRBJ1-1. TRBV12-1 constitutes a pseudogene. This CDR3 is built from 13 residues. The CDR3 nucleotides read TGTGCCAGCATAGAAAATAGTCGCTCTGAAGCTTTCTTT. Its protein is CASIENSRSEAFF.

This clone has only a few counts. CDR3 nucleotides: TGCGCCAGCAGCTCACACGGGGCTAATGAAAAACTGTTTTTT. As protein: CASSSHGANEKLFF. This chain connects TRBV4-1 to TRBJ1-4, with D unresolved. Trimming removed 5 bases from V and 3 bases from J, with 10 bases in between. Germline assignment: CDR1 MGHRA and CDR2 YSYEKL. This CDR3 has 14 amino acids.

The chain employs TRBV5-8 and TRBJ1-2; D is perhaps TRBD1 (6 bases). The V gene lost 4 bases and the J gene lost 0 bases, with 10 bases spanning the gap. The CDR3 length is 14 residues. Germline V gene lookup returns CDR1 SGHTS and CDR2 YDEGEE. The CDR3 is CASSRTEANYGYTF. CDR3 sequence (DNA): TGTGCCAGCAGCAGGACAGAAGCTAACTATGGCTACACCTTC.

The chain employs TRBV5-5 and TRBJ1-5; TRBD1 matches at 10 bases. With 0 bases clipped from V and 1 base from J, the junction kept 10 bases outside the gene matches. CDR1 is SGHKS and CDR2 is YYEKEE in the germline V gene (reference sequence). The CDR3 spans 19 residues. The CDR3, as DNA: TGTGCCAGCAGCTTGGCACCGGGACAGGGGAAGGAGAGCAATCAGCCCCAGCATTTT. Translating gives CASSLAPGQGKESNQPQHF.

This clone was counted a few times. Other DNA sequences from this sample encode an identical CDR3 as well. The gene calls are TRBV7-3 and TRBJ2-3; weak D call: TRBD2 (5 bases). The CDR3 runs 13 residues. Germline assignment: CDR1 SGHTA and CDR2 FQGTGA. Trimming removed 1 base from V and 5 bases from J, with 7 bases in between. In DNA, the CDR3 is TGTGCCAGCAGCTTAAAACGGGGAGATACGCAGTATTTT. Translation gives CASSLKRGDTQYF.

This chain uses TRBV9 with TRBJ2-7, with 7 positions matching TRBD2. From germline, CDR1 is SGDLS and CDR2 YYNGEE. J lost 6 bases, V lost 0 bases, and 9 bases had no gene match. The CDR3 totals 15 residues. The CDR3 here is CASSVAGTGRTEQYF. The CDR3 bases are TGTGCCAGCAGCGTAGCGGGGACCGGGAGGACCGAGCAGTACTTC.

The chain combines TRBV3-1 (or the pseudogene TRBV3-2) with TRBJ1-2; D might be TRBD1 (5 bases). The CDR3 extends over 14 amino acids. Deletions cut 0 bases from V and 6 bases from J, with 11 bases between. Germline V gene lookup returns CDR1 LGHDT and CDR2 YNNKEL (reference sequence). The CDR3 loop is CASSQEGSGNGYTF. The DNA for the CDR3 is TGTGCCAGCAGCCAAGAAGGTTCAGGGAATGGCTACACCTTC.

V usage is TRBV3-1 (or the pseudogene TRBV3-2) and J usage is TRBJ2-5; 8 nucleotides line up with TRBD1. The J segment lost 5 bases and the V segment lost 4 bases, leaving 9 bases of the junction unmatched. CDR1 and CDR2 (germline): LGHDT, YNNKEL (reference sequence). The CDR3 sequence is 15 residues long. The CDR3 region is CASSPGTGFGETQYF. CDR3 in DNA: TGTGCCAGCAGCCCCGGGACAGGCTTCGGGGAGACCCAGTACTTC.

V gene TRBV4-2 combines with J gene TRBJ1-2; D call uncertain. V lost 0 bases, J lost 4 bases, and 12 bases lay in between. Germline V lookup: CDR1 LGHNA, CDR2 YNFKEQ. The length of the CDR3 is 15 residues. The CDR3 protein is CASSQETAATYGYTF. The DNA for the CDR3 is TGTGCCAGCAGCCAAGAAACGGCGGCTACCTATGGCTACACCTTC.

This clone was picked up many times. Written as DNA, the CDR3 is TGTGCCAGCAGGGGGACAGGGGGTTTATCACCCCTCCACTTT. It is translated as CASRGTGGLSPLHF. The genes are TRBV2 and TRBJ1-6; 11 nucleotides line up with TRBD1. Germline trimming cut 6 bases from V and 10 bases from J; bases unmatched to any gene: 5. The CDR3 consists of 14 residues. Germline lookup yields CDR1 SNHLY and CDR2 FYNNEI.

The rearrangement uses TRBV5-1 and TRBJ1-2; the match to TRBD1 covers 7 bases. The germline V gene encodes CDR1 SGHRS and CDR2 YFSETQ. The CDR3 is 15 amino acids. With V trimmed by 3 bases and J by 0 bases, 5 bases remained unmatched. The CDR3 coding sequence is TGCGCCAGCAGCTCCACCGGGACAGCTAACTATGGCTACACCTTC. As protein: CASSSTGTANYGYTF.

This clone was detected once. The chain employs TRBV5-1 and TRBJ2-1; maybe TRBD2 (6 bases). CDR1 and CDR2 from the germline V gene are SGHRS and YFSETQ. This CDR3 has 13 residues. Trimming cost V 8 bases and J 9 bases, with 18 bases left between them. CDR3: CASFKQRESEQFF. The CDR3 coding sequence is TGCGCCAGTTTCAAACAACGGGAGAGTGAGCAGTTCTTC.